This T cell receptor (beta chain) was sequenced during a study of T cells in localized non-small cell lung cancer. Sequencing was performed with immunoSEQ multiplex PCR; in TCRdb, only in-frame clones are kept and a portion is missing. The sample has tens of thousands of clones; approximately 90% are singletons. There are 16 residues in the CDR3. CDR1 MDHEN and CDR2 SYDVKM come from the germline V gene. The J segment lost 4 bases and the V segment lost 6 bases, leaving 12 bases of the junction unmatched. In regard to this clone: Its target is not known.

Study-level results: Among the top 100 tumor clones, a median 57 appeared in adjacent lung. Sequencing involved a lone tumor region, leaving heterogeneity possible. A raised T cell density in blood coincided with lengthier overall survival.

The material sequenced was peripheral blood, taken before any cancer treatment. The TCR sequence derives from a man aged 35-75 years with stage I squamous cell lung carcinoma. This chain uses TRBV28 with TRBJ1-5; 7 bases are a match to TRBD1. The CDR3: CASSSRGTAINQPQHF. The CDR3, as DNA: TGTGCCAGCAGCTCGCGCGGGACAGCAATTAATCAGCCCCAGCATTTT.